The 9 T cell receptor beta chains presented below share a single source sample, sequenced in a study of T cell responses to AZD1222 COVID-19 vaccine. Generated by immunoSEQ multiplex PCR, the TCRdb table keeps only in-frame clones and is missing some. The profile shows 95,000 to 150,000 clones, roughly 87% of them singletons. The source was peripheral blood, collected on day 0 of AZD1222 vaccination. The receptors were gathered from an adult in good health.

The genes are TRBV10-3 and TRBJ1-2; TRBD1 matches at 7 bases. The length of the CDR3 is 18 residues. Germline V gives CDR1 ENHRY, CDR2 SYGVKD. Trimming at V came to 2 bases and at J to 3 bases, leaving 15 bases not matched to a gene. In DNA form, the CDR3 reads TGTGCCATCAGTGAGCCCTACACAAGACAGGGTGCGGACTATGGCTACACCTTC. Protein: CAISEPYTRQGADYGYTF.

V is TRBV4-2 and J is TRBJ1-2; D remains ambiguous. Germline lookup yields CDR1 LGHNA and CDR2 YNFKEQ. CDR3 size: 14 residues. The V gene lost 3 bases and the J gene lost 4 bases, with 12 bases spanning the gap. The CDR3 bases are TGTGCCAGCAGCCAGGCGGGGAGCTTCTATGGCTACACCTTC. Translation: CASSQAGSFYGYTF.

V is TRBV5-1 and J is TRBJ2-2; unclear D gene. Germline-derived CDR1 and CDR2 are SGHRS and YFSETQ. The CDR3 is 15 amino acids. Trimming removed 0 bases from V and 2 bases from J, with 8 bases in between. CDR3 coding DNA: TGCGCCAGCAGCTTGGATGACTCTAACACCGGGGAGCTGTTTTTT. Translating it yields CASSLDDSNTGELFF.

The chain employs TRBV2 and TRBJ2-5; 7 positions match TRBD1. In germline, CDR1 is SNHLY, CDR2 FYNNEI. The CDR3 runs to 14 residues. Unmatched junction bases numbered 3, after V lost 3 bases and J lost 2 bases. As DNA, the CDR3 is TGTGCCAGCAGTGATTGGGACAGTCAAGAGACCCAGTACTTC. Translating gives CASSDWDSQETQYF.

The genes are TRBV5-1 and TRBJ1-2, with 7 bases fitting TRBD1. CDR1 SGHRS and CDR2 YFSETQ come from the germline V gene. With 3 bases clipped from V and 7 bases from J, the junction kept 15 bases outside the gene matches. This CDR3 has 16 amino acids. The CDR3 spells CASSSDREVPLLGYTF. The CDR3 coding sequence is TGCGCCAGCAGCTCCGACAGGGAGGTGCCTTTACTTGGCTACACCTTC.

The chain has TRBV5-1 and TRBJ2-5; TRBD1 matches 7 bases. Germline trimming cut 0 bases from V and 4 bases from J; bases unmatched to any gene: 6. Germline V gene sequence: CDR1 SGHRS, CDR2 YFSETQ. The CDR3 has 15 amino acids. This CDR3 is CASSLGDSLRETQYF. The DNA for the CDR3 is TGCGCCAGCAGCTTGGGGGACAGTCTTCGAGAGACCCAGTACTTC.

The CDR3 DNA follows: TGTGCCAGCAGCCCACAGGGATCTCAGGCGGATGAAGCTTTCTTT. Its protein is CASSPQGSQADEAFF. V is TRBV9 and J is TRBJ1-1, with D perhaps TRBD1 (6 bases). V lost 4 bases, J lost 7 bases, and 20 bases lay in between. Germline-derived CDR1 and CDR2 are SGDLS and YYNGEE. The length of the CDR3 is 15 residues. Filled out from reference TRBV9 and TRBJ1-1, the complete variable domain reads DSGVTQTPKHLITATGQRVTLRCSPRSGDLSVYWYQQSLDQGLQFLIQYYNGEERAKGNILERFSAQQFPDLHSELNLSSLELGDSALYFCASSPQGSQADEAFFGQGTRLTVV.

About this clone itself: This same CDR3 is encoded by further DNA sequences in the sample. The chain combines TRBV9 with TRBJ1-5; D uncertain. V was clipped by 0 bases and J by 3 bases, with 7 bases between them. Per germline, CDR1 SGDLS and CDR2 YYNGEE. This CDR3 region has 14 residues. The CDR3 region is CASSVGGPNQPQHF. DNA of the CDR3: TGTGCCAGCAGCGTAGGCGGGCCCAATCAGCCCCAGCATTTT.

The V and J genes are TRBV11-2 and TRBJ1-6, with D perhaps TRBD1 (6 bases). The V end was cut by 6 bases, the J end by 2 bases, with 11 bases between. The V gene's germline CDR1 is SGHAT and CDR2 FQNNGV. The CDR3 is 15 amino acids. The CDR3 nucleotides read TGTGCCAGCAGGCGGGGGGGCCCCTATAATTCACCCCTCCACTTT. Translated: CASRRGGPYNSPLHF. Full variable domain (outside the CDR3, taken from reference TRBV11-2 and TRBJ1-6): EAGVAQSPRYKIIEKRQSVAFWCNPISGHATLYWYQQILGQGPKLLIQFQNNGVVDDSQLPKDRFSAERLKGVDSTLKIQPAKLEDSAVYLCASRRGGPYNSPLHFGNGTRLTVT.